A single sample is the source of the 17 T cell receptor beta chains below, sequenced in a study of CD8 T cells in ankylosing spondylitis. TCRdb fed the 5' RACE reads into MiXCR, producing one record per CDR3 protein. The repertoire consists of a few hundred thousand distinct CDR3 sequences, with about a fifth occurring once and the leading ten covering around 16%. For these receptors, no antigen is known. Study-level results: Several highly homologous variants made up a TCR beta motif, and this motif appeared characteristic of ankylosing spondylitis blood.

The sequenced sample was blood, either unsorted or a sorted T cell fraction (not recorded which). These receptors were taken from a male donor with ankylosing spondylitis.

This chain joins TRBV3-1 and TRBJ1-2; unclear D gene. Germline CDR1 LGHDT, CDR2 YNNKEL (reference sequence). The CDR3 is made up of 14 amino acids. V was shortened by 3 bases and J by 4 bases, with 12 bases between the two germline ends. The CDR3 DNA is TGTGCCAGCAGCCATTTGGCAAGCGGCTATGGCTACACCTTC. Protein product: CASSHLASGYGYTF.

J is TRBJ2-3 and V is TRBV20-1, with D possibly matching TRBD2 (5 bases). The CDR3 spans 12 residues. CDR1 is DFQATT and CDR2 is SNEGSKA in the germline V gene (reference sequence). V lost 7 bases and J lost 2, with 10 bases in between. The CDR3 bases are TGCAGTGTGTACGGACTCACAGATACGCAGTATTTT. Amino acid sequence: CSVYGLTDTQYF.

The rearrangement uses TRBV5-5 and TRBJ2-3, with D perhaps matching TRBD2 (5 bases). With 1 base removed from V and 0 bases from J, the gap between germline ends came to 9 bases. CDR1 and CDR2 from the germline V gene are SGHKS and YYEKEE (reference sequence). The CDR3 sequence is 15 residues long. The CDR3 coding sequence is TGTGCCAGCAGCTTGTTTGGGAGTAGCACAGATACGCAGTATTTT. This sequence encodes CASSLFGSSTDTQYF.

The J gene is TRBJ1-5, the V gene TRBV7-9; no definite D call. V gave up 4 bases and J gave up 1 base, with 8 bases separating them. CDR3 length: 14 residues. Germline CDR1 SEHNR, CDR2 FQNEAQ (reference sequence). CDR3 in DNA: TGTGCCAGCAGCTACACAGAAAGCAATCAGCCCCAGCATTTT. Protein: CASSYTESNQPQHF.

This clonotype was observed a handful of times. The chain has TRBV25-1 and TRBJ2-5; 8 nucleotides agree with TRBD2. From germline, CDR1 is MGHDK and CDR2 SYGVNS. The trim removed 4 bases at V and 3 bases at J, leaving 4 bases unmatched. This CDR3 comprises 14 residues. CDR3 nucleotides: TGTGCCAGCAGTGGTTCGGGGGGGGAAGAGACCCAGTACTTC. Protein: CASSGSGGEETQYF.

The V gene is TRBV27, the J gene TRBJ2-7, with D unclear. Trimming left V 5 bases short and J 5 bases short, with 10 bases between. The CDR3 consists of 12 residues. In germline, CDR1 is MNHEY, CDR2 SMNVEV (reference sequence). This CDR3 reads CASSTLGHEQYF. The DNA of the CDR3 is TGTGCCAGCAGTACCCTCGGGCACGAGCAGTACTTC.

This clonotype was recorded a few times. The rearrangement joins TRBV5-1 to TRBJ2-3, with 15 nucleotides matching TRBD2. The germline CDR1 and CDR2 sequences are SGHRS and YFSETQ. The trim removed 6 bases at V and 8 bases at J, leaving 4 bases unmatched. The CDR3 runs 14 residues. CDR3 bases: TGCGCCAGCACCGGACTAGCGGGAGGGGCTACGCAGTATTTT. It translates to CASTGLAGGATQYF.

The table lists this clonotype with a few counts. This rearrangement joins TRBV7-2 to TRBJ1-2, with TRBD1 as a possible D gene (5 bases). The CDR3 contains 14 residues. V lost 5 bases, J lost 4 bases, and 14 bases lay in between. From germline, CDR1 is SGHTA and CDR2 FQGNSA. As DNA, the CDR3 is TGTGCCAGCAGCCCCATCGGGGGGAGCTATGGCTACACCTTC. Its protein product is CASSPIGGSYGYTF.

Ten or more counts support this clonotype. J is TRBJ2-2 and V is TRBV7-9; D is undetermined. CDR1 is SEHNR, CDR2 FQNEAQ, per germline (reference sequence). The length of the CDR3 is 12 residues. Trimming shortened V by 2 bases and J by 3 bases, and 1 base separated the two germline ends. CDR3 coding DNA: TGTGCCAGCAGCTTACACACCGGGGAGCTGTTTTTT. Protein product: CASSLHTGELFF. Variable domain in full (rest from reference TRBV7-9 and TRBJ2-2): DTGVSQNPRHKITKRGQNVTFRCDPISEHNRLYWYRQTLGQGPEFLTYFQNEAQLEKSRLLSDRFSAERPKGSFSTLEIQRTEQGDSAMYLCASSLHTGELFFGEGSRLTVL.

The sample holds a few counts of this clonotype. This chain links TRBV5-6 with TRBJ1-6; tentatively, D is TRBD1 (6 bases). The CDR3 sequence is 14 residues long. The germline V and J ends were trimmed by 4 bases and 5 bases, with 10 bases remaining between them. CDR1 and CDR2 from the germline V gene are SGHDT and YYEEEE. In DNA, the CDR3 is TGTGCCAGCAGCCGGGACACAAATAATTCACCCCTCCACTTT. This gives the protein CASSRDTNNSPLHF.

This chain connects TRBV30 to TRBJ2-3; TRBD2 agrees at 7 bases. Germline values: CDR1 GTSNPN, CDR2 SVGIG (reference sequence). The CDR3 runs 14 residues. V gave up 8 bases and J gave up 2 bases; unmatched junction bases: 10. The CDR3 sequence: CATRREDNTDTQYF. CDR3 coding DNA: TGTGCCACACGCCGGGAGGACAACACAGATACGCAGTATTTT.

The V gene is TRBV12-3 or TRBV12-4, the J gene TRBJ2-1; no clear D. V lost 1 base to trimming and J lost 15 bases, with 22 bases between them. CDR3 length: 15 residues. As DNA, the CDR3 is TGTGCCAGCAGTTTAGGTTTGGAGAATTTTGGGTTGCTGTTCTTC. Its translation: CASSLGLENFGLLFF.

The V call is TRBV6-1, the J call TRBJ2-7; TRBD2 aligns across 7 bases. The trim removed 10 bases at V and 0 bases at J, leaving 9 bases unmatched. CDR1 is MNHNS, CDR2 SASEGT, per germline. The CDR3 runs 14 residues. The CDR3: CATSWGGSSYEQYF. The DNA for the CDR3 is TGTGCCACCTCTTGGGGCGGGAGCTCCTACGAGCAGTACTTC.

The chain recombines TRBV29-1 with TRBJ2-1, with D possibly called TRBD1 or TRBD2 (5 bases each). Germline V lookup: CDR1 SQVTM, CDR2 ANQGSEA. V was cut by 0 bases and J by 8 bases, with 8 bases left in between. This CDR3 is built from 12 residues. The CDR3 DNA reads as TGCAGCGTTGAAGATGGGGGAGATGAGCAGTTCTTC. Translation: CSVEDGGDEQFF.

The gene calls are TRBV20-1 and TRBJ2-3, with 7 bases matching TRBD1. In germline, CDR1 is DFQATT, CDR2 SNEGSKA (reference sequence). V trimming: 2 bases; J trimming: 4 bases; junction bases outside the gene matches: 6. CDR3 length: 14 amino acids. As DNA, the CDR3 is TGCAGTGCTAGAAAGGGGGCGGAGGCAGATACGCAGTATTTT. The encoded protein is CSARKGAEADTQYF.

The rearrangement links TRBV9 to TRBJ2-3; maybe TRBD2 (5 bases). Looked up from germline, CDR1 is SGDLS and CDR2 is YYNGEE. The CDR3 is made up of 14 amino acids. V gave up 0 bases and J gave up 0 bases, with 5 bases separating them. CDR3 in DNA: TGTGCCAGCAGCGTAGCGGGAAGCACAGATACGCAGTATTTT. Translating it yields CASSVAGSTDTQYF.

The genes are TRBV28 and TRBJ2-2; D is unclear. V was pared by 6 bases and J by 5 bases, with 16 bases between. The CDR3 extends over 15 amino acids. Per the germline V gene, CDR1 is MDHEN and CDR2 is SYDVKM. For the CDR3, the DNA is TGTGCCAGCAGGTCACCCAGACGCATTACCGGGGAGCTGTTTTTT. Its translation is CASRSPRRITGELFF.